This T cell receptor (beta chain) is drawn from a study of blood T cell repertoires in COVID-19. In the study's own analysis: Amplification with reference gene primers provided the estimates of nucleated cell counts. TCRdb's table, derived via immunoSEQ multiplex PCR, lists solely in-frame clones and lacks some. V and J calls and clone size are copied from that table; D and trimming were computed from the DNA. The sample carries about 300,000 clones, 90% recorded once. Enrolled through a virtual design, the participants were between roughly 18 and 90 years of age and came from about two dozen US areas. Participant-given clinical history determined each cohort assignment. This clone was seen a handful of times. The specimen was PBMCs or T cells enriched from blood (not recorded which). The sequence was obtained from a woman aged 18-29 years with acute COVID-19.

The DNA of the CDR3 is TGTGCCAGCAGTTACTCGAAGGGGGAGGGGACCGGGGAGCTGTTTTTT. Translation: CASSYSKGEGTGELFF. The chain carries TRBV6-5 and TRBJ2-2; TRBD2 is a possible D gene (7 bases). Trimming cost V 0 bases and J 5 bases, with 13 bases left between them. The CDR3 loop spans 16 amino acids. The germline gives CDR1 MNHEY, CDR2 SVGAGI.